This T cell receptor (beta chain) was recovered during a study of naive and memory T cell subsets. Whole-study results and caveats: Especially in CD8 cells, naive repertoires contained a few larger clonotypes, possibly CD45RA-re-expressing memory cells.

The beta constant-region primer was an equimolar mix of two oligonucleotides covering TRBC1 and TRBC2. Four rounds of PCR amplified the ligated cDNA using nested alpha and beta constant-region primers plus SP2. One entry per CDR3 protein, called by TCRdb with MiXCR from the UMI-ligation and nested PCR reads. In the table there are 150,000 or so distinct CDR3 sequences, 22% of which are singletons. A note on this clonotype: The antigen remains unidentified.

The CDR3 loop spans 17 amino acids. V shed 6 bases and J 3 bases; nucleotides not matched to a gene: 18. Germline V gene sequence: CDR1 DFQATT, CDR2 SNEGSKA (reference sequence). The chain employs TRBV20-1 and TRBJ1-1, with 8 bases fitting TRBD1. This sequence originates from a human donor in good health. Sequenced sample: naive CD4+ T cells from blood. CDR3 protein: CSANDWAGGSGYTEAFF. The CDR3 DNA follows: TGCAGTGCCAACGATTGGGCAGGGGGCAGTGGATACACTGAAGCTTTCTTT.